These 32 T cell receptor beta chains were all obtained from the same sample, sequenced in a study of blood T cell repertoires in COVID-19. Profiled with immunoSEQ multiplex PCR; TCRdb holds only in-frame clones, not every one. The table has tens of thousands of clones, about 85% seen once; the top ten hold around 3.2%. The sequencing sample was made of peripheral blood. The source is a man aged 80 or over with acute or convalescent COVID-19.

This clone appeared a few times. The rearrangement links TRBV5-1 to TRBJ1-3; 9 bases are a match to TRBD1. Germline loops: CDR1 SGHRS, CDR2 YFSETQ. The ends lost 5 bases at V and 4 bases at J; junction bases unmatched: 1. CDR3 length equals 13 residues. The CDR3: CASRGTGGNTIYF. In nucleotides, the CDR3 is TGCGCCAGCAGGGGGACAGGGGGAAACACCATATATTTT.

The chain recombines TRBV27 with TRBJ1-2; 11 bases line up with TRBD1. CDR1 and CDR2 from the germline V gene are MNHEY and SMNVEV (reference sequence). The length of the CDR3 is 14 residues. The junction had 4 bases not matched to a gene; V was cut back by 6 bases and J by 4 bases. CDR3 amino acids: CASRPGTGGYGYTF. The CDR3 region has the DNA TGTGCCAGCAGACCCGGGACAGGGGGCTATGGCTACACCTTC.

The rearrangement uses TRBV24-1 and TRBJ2-3; 7 positions match TRBD1. The CDR3 is 14 amino acids. V trimming: 2 bases; J trimming: 4 bases; junction bases outside the gene matches: 2. Germline assignment: CDR1 KGHDR and CDR2 SFDVKD. CDR3 nucleotides: TGTGCCACCAGTGATTCGAGGGGGCCAGATACGCAGTATTTT. This encodes CATSDSRGPDTQYF.

The count of this clone is one. V gene TRBV25-1 combines with J gene TRBJ1-1; D is perhaps TRBD1 (6 bases). The CDR3 is 16 amino acids. Germline V gene sequence: CDR1 MGHDK, CDR2 SYGVNS. The V end was cut by 3 bases, the J end by 5 bases, with 19 bases between. The CDR3 bases are TGTGCCAGCAGTGACCGTGGAGGCAGGGGAAAAACTGAAGCTTTCTTT. Amino acid sequence: CASSDRGGRGKTEAFF.

The J gene is TRBJ1-5, the V gene TRBV6-5, with TRBD1 identical over 8 bases. CDR3 length equals 14 residues. Germline V CDR1 and CDR2: MNHEY, SVGAGI. V lost 4 bases to trimming and J lost 8 bases; unmatched junction nucleotides: 7. The CDR3 spells CASSSVGTGEPQHF. DNA for the CDR3: TGTGCCAGCAGTTCCGTCGGGACAGGAGAGCCCCAGCATTTT.

This chain links TRBV5-1 with TRBJ1-1; D unresolved. The germline gives CDR1 SGHRS, CDR2 YFSETQ. V shed 4 bases and J shed 0 bases, with 7 bases lying between them. The length of the CDR3 is 13 residues. The CDR3 region is CASSVEVNTEAFF. CDR3 coding DNA: TGCGCCAGCAGCGTCGAGGTGAACACTGAAGCTTTCTTT.

CDR3 DNA sequence: TGCGCCAGCAGCGAACCGGGACAGACCTACGAGCAGTACTTC. Protein sequence: CASSEPGQTYEQYF. V is TRBV5-1 and J is TRBJ2-7; 7 positions agree with TRBD1. The CDR3 totals 14 residues. V lost 4 bases and J lost 2; bases outside the gene matches: 6. Germline V gives CDR1 SGHRS, CDR2 YFSETQ.

V gene TRBV24-1 combines with J gene TRBJ2-1; TRBD2 aligns across 9 bases. Germline V gene sequence: CDR1 KGHDR, CDR2 SFDVKD. The CDR3 length is 16 residues. After removal of 3 bases from V and 3 bases from J, the junction contained 5 bases not matched to a gene. CDR3 region: CATSDVASGNYNEQFF. CDR3 nucleotide sequence: TGTGCCACCAGTGATGTGGCTAGCGGGAACTACAATGAGCAGTTCTTC.

The chain joins TRBV12-5 to TRBJ2-3, with 9 positions matching TRBD1. Germline CDR1 is LGHNT and CDR2 is FRNRAP. J was trimmed by 10 bases and V by 6 bases; bases with no gene match: 2. There are 11 residues in the CDR3. The CDR3, as DNA: TGTGCTAGTGGCCGGGACAGGGCGCAGTATTTT. It codes for CASGRDRAQYF.

The chain is built from TRBV7-2 and TRBJ2-2; the D gene is possibly TRBD2 (5 bases). The CDR3 loop spans 14 amino acids. Germline V gene lookup returns CDR1 SGHTA and CDR2 FQGNSA. Trimming took 4 bases from V and 2 from J, leaving 8 bases between them. The CDR3 sequence: CASSSDFNTGELFF. CDR3 sequence (DNA): TGTGCCAGCAGCTCGGACTTTAACACCGGGGAGCTGTTTTTT.

The chain combines TRBV30 with TRBJ2-7; 8 bases match TRBD2. V lost 2 bases to trimming and J lost 3 bases; unmatched junction nucleotides: 3. The germline CDR1 and CDR2 sequences are GTSNPN and SVGIG (reference sequence). The CDR3 contains 13 residues. CDR3 protein: CAWSSGTSYEQYF. The CDR3 region has the DNA TGTGCCTGGAGTTCCGGGACTAGCTACGAGCAGTACTTC.

The genes are TRBV30 and TRBJ1-5; 7 bases line up with TRBD1. CDR1 GTSNPN and CDR2 SVGIG come from the germline V gene (reference sequence). The length of the CDR3 is 15 residues. Unmatched junction bases numbered 9, after V lost 4 bases and J lost 3 bases. CDR3 loop: CAWTPRQGFNQPQHF. CDR3 nucleotides: TGTGCCTGGACCCCAAGACAGGGATTCAATCAGCCCCAGCATTTT.

Regarding this clone: Other DNA variants within this sample encode the same CDR3. The genes are TRBV5-1 and TRBJ2-2; 10 bases are shared with TRBD2. V gave up 3 bases and J gave up 4 bases; unmatched junction bases: 3. Germline CDR1 is SGHRS and CDR2 is YFSETQ. The CDR3 runs 15 residues. The CDR3 region is CASSSSGSSTGELFF. CDR3 nucleotide sequence: TGCGCCAGCAGCTCTAGCGGGAGTAGCACCGGGGAGCTGTTTTTT.

The J gene is TRBJ1-2, the V gene TRBV2; 7 positions agree with TRBD1. The CDR3 is 13 residues long. Germline CDR1 SNHLY, CDR2 FYNNEI. Trimming took 5 bases from V and 4 from J; bases not matched to a gene: 4. For the CDR3, the DNA is TGTGCCAGCAGTTTACAGGGGACCTATGGCTACACCTTC. This sequence encodes CASSLQGTYGYTF.

The chain uses TRBV9 and TRBJ2-7, with TRBD2 matching over 8 bases. The CDR3 is made up of 13 amino acids. Trimming took 3 bases from V and 3 from J; bases not matched to a gene: 2. CDR1 and CDR2 from the germline V gene are SGDLS and YYNGEE. The CDR3 sequence is CASSATSGYEQYF. CDR3 nucleotide sequence: TGTGCCAGCAGCGCCACTAGCGGCTACGAGCAGTACTTC.

CDR3 coding DNA: TGCGCCAGCAGCACAGGTCTTGGGACAGGGGAAAATGAAAAACTGTTTTTT. It specifies CASSTGLGTGENEKLFF. The chain carries TRBV5-1 and TRBJ1-4; TRBD1 matches at 10 bases. CDR1 SGHRS and CDR2 YFSETQ come from the germline V gene. This CDR3 is built from 17 residues. J lost 5 bases, V lost 4 bases, and 11 bases had no gene match. Complete variable domain (other parts from reference TRBV5-1 and TRBJ1-4): KAGVTQTPRYLIKTRGQQVTLSCSPISGHRSVSWYQQTPGQGLQFLFEYFSETQRNKGNFPGRFSGRQFSNSRSEMNVSTLELGDSALYLCASSTGLGTGENEKLFFGSGTQLSVL.

This clone was observed a handful of times. Other DNA sequences in the same sample also yield this CDR3. This chain uses TRBV7-9 with TRBJ2-7; D remains unclear. This CDR3 contains 11 residues. V dropped 5 bases and J dropped 2 bases, with 4 bases sitting between them. Germline V gene data show CDR1 as SEHNR and CDR2 as FQNEAQ (reference sequence). The CDR3 sequence is CASSPTYEQYF. As DNA, the CDR3 is TGTGCCAGCAGCCCCACCTACGAGCAGTACTTC.

The chain couples TRBV13 to TRBJ2-7, with 11 bases aligning to TRBD2. This CDR3 contains 13 residues. V lost 2 bases and J lost 12; bases outside the gene matches: 6. The germline CDR1 and CDR2 sequences are PRHDT and FYEKMQ (reference sequence). The CDR3 spells CASSLIAGGPSYF. The CDR3 region has the DNA TGTGCCAGCAGCTTAATAGCGGGAGGGCCTTCGTACTTC.

The DNA of the CDR3 is TGTGCCAGTAGTATCTTGGGTTCGGGATATGGCTACACCTTC. Amino acid sequence: CASSILGSGYGYTF. The chain couples TRBV19 to TRBJ1-2; no clear D. CDR3 length: 14 amino acids. The germline CDR1 and CDR2 sequences are LNHDA and SQIVND (reference sequence). V was shortened by 3 bases and J by 5 bases, with 13 bases between the two germline ends. Variable domain in full (rest from reference TRBV19 and TRBJ1-2): DGGITQSPKYLFRKEGQNVTLSCEQNLNHDAMYWYRQDPGQGLRLIYYSQIVNDFQKGDIAEGYSVSREKKESFPLTVTSAQKNPTAFYLCASSILGSGYGYTFGSGTRLTVV.

The gene calls are TRBV5-1 and TRBJ2-4; the D gene is possibly TRBD2 (6 bases). V was trimmed by 3 bases and J by 3 bases, leaving 19 bases between them. CDR1 is SGHRS, CDR2 YFSETQ, per germline. CDR3 length: 17 amino acids. CDR3 in DNA: TGCGCCAGCAGCTCCATAGGACGAGAGGGAGGCAAAAACATTCAGTACTTC. This translates into CASSSIGREGGKNIQYF.

The chain links TRBV5-3 to TRBJ2-7, with TRBD1 matching 7 bases. TRBV5-3 is labeled an ORF, and its function is uncertain. The CDR3 loop spans 15 amino acids. Losses at the gene ends were 0 bases for V and 1 base for J; bases not matched to a gene: 4. CDR3 loop: CARSLVGTESYEQYF. The CDR3 nucleotides read TGTGCCAGAAGCTTGGTTGGGACAGAGTCCTACGAGCAGTACTTC.

The chain employs TRBV7-8 and TRBJ1-1; tentative D call: TRBD1 (5 bases). There are 14 residues in the CDR3. Germline CDR1 is SGHVS and CDR2 is FQNEAQ. V was clipped by 2 bases and J by 5 bases, with 12 bases between them. The CDR3 spells CASSLRGRGTEAFF. The DNA for the CDR3 is TGTGCCAGCAGCTTACGGGGGAGAGGGACTGAAGCTTTCTTT.

This clone showed up just a few times. This sequence joins TRBV5-1 and TRBJ1-1; D possibly corresponds to TRBD1 (6 bases). The germline CDR1 and CDR2 sequences are SGHRS and YFSETQ. The CDR3 contains 12 residues. CDR3 coding DNA: TGCGCTTCAGGGGTTGCGAACACTGAAGCTTTCTTT. This encodes CASGVANTEAFF.

CDR3 in DNA: TGTGCCATCAGTTGGACAGCTAGCTCCTACGAGCAGTACTTC. This encodes CAISWTASSYEQYF. The V call is TRBV10-3, the J call TRBJ2-7; D might be TRBD1 (6 bases). The V gene lost 5 bases and the J gene lost 0 bases, with 11 bases spanning the gap. Germline V gene sequence: CDR1 ENHRY, CDR2 SYGVKD. This CDR3 has 14 residues.

The sample holds a few counts of this clone. This chain joins TRBV10-3 and TRBJ1-5; D is ambiguous. The germline gives CDR1 ENHRY, CDR2 SYGVKD. The CDR3 covers 13 residues. The V end lost 0 bases, the J end lost 4 bases, and 4 bases lay between the germline ends. CDR3 DNA: TGTGCCATCAGTGAGTCTGAGAATCAGCCCCAGCATTTT. This translates into CAISESENQPQHF.

This sequence joins TRBV7-9 and TRBJ2-6, with D perhaps TRBD2 (5 bases). V lost 6 bases to trimming and J lost 2 bases, with 11 bases between them. The CDR3 is 15 residues long. Germline values: CDR1 SEHNR, CDR2 FQNEAQ (reference sequence). CDR3 sequence (DNA): TGTGCCAGCAGTTCTCTAGCAGCTGGGGCCAACGTCCTGACTTTC. As protein: CASSSLAAGANVLTF.

This chain connects TRBV27 to TRBJ2-7; no firm D call. CDR1 is MNHEY, CDR2 SMNVEV, per germline (reference sequence). V dropped 3 bases and J dropped 1 base, with 7 bases sitting between them. The CDR3 is 13 residues long. The chain's CDR3 is CASSFGGSYEQYF. The DNA for the CDR3 is TGTGCCAGCAGTTTCGGCGGTTCCTACGAGCAGTACTTC.

The chain combines TRBV3-1 (or the pseudogene TRBV3-2) with TRBJ2-5, with D possibly TRBD2 on 6 matching bases. V lost 1 base to trimming and J lost 5 bases, with 23 bases between them. CDR3 length: 18 amino acids. Germline V gene lookup returns CDR1 LGHDT and CDR2 YNNKEL (reference sequence). Written as DNA, the CDR3 is TGTGCCAGCAGCCAAGTGGCGCCTACCGGGAGTCCGGGTGAGACCCAGTACTTC. It is translated as CASSQVAPTGSPGETQYF.

This clone was picked up a small number of times. V and J are TRBV20-1 and TRBJ2-5, with D maybe TRBD2 (5 bases). V was pared by 6 bases and J by 13 bases, with 18 bases between. The CDR3 runs 11 residues. Per the germline V gene, CDR1 is DFQATT and CDR2 is SNEGSKA (reference sequence). This chain's CDR3 is CSAGGLLNRYF. CDR3 coding DNA: TGCAGTGCCGGCGGGCTCTTAAACCGGTACTTC.

The V and J genes are TRBV21-1 and TRBJ2-2; TRBD2, the table's D call, was not compared with the DNA. TRBV21-1 is a pseudogene segment. The CDR3 consists of 16 residues. Here the CDR3 DNA reads TGTGCCAGCAGCAACGGACTAGCGGGAGTGGCCGGGGAGCTGTTTTTT. Its translation is CASSNGLAGVAGELFF.

The chain links TRBV5-5 to TRBJ2-7, with 7 bases fitting TRBD2. Germline V gives CDR1 SGHKS, CDR2 YYEKEE (reference sequence). With 1 base clipped from V and 2 bases from J, the junction kept 6 bases outside the gene matches. The length of the CDR3 is 15 residues. The CDR3 spells CASSLIQGGTYEQYF. As DNA, the CDR3 is TGTGCCAGCAGCTTGATCCAGGGAGGGACCTACGAGCAGTACTTC.

The chain couples TRBV7-7 to TRBJ2-3; D gene uncertain. There are 13 residues in the CDR3. Germline loops: CDR1 SSHAT, CDR2 FNYEAQ (reference sequence). V gave up 2 bases and J gave up 1 base, with 4 bases separating them. This CDR3 is CASSLSGTDTQYF. The CDR3 coding sequence is TGTGCCAGCAGCTTATCTGGCACAGATACGCAGTATTTT.